This passage covers 7 T cell receptor beta chains from one sample sequenced in a study of glioma-infiltrating T cells after dendritic cell vaccination. As for time point: after dendritic cell vaccination, including at tumor progression/relapse. Repertoires were generated with immunoSEQ multiplex PCR, while TCRdb's copy carries only in-frame clones and drops some. The sample comprises some 78,000 clones, around 84% of which are singletons, and around 9.3% rests with the top ten. The sample consisted of blood, taken after dendritic cell vaccination. These receptors were taken from a human donor with glioblastoma.

The V and J genes are TRBV6-5 and TRBJ1-6, with D possibly being TRBD1 (5 bases). The CDR3 covers 14 residues. Trimming left V 6 bases short and J 8 bases short, with 14 bases between. Germline lookup yields CDR1 MNHEY and CDR2 SVGAGI. CDR3 amino acids: CASRSGVYDSPLHF. CDR3 sequence (DNA): TGTGCCAGCAGGTCGGGGGTGTATGATTCACCCCTCCACTTT.

The V gene is TRBV11-3, the J gene TRBJ2-4, with TRBD1 matching 10 bases. The length of the CDR3 is 15 residues. Per the germline V gene, CDR1 is SGHNT and CDR2 is YENEEA. After removal of 5 bases from V and 6 bases from J, the junction contained 7 bases not matched to a gene. This chain's CDR3 is CASSPRQGAGNIQYF. In DNA, the CDR3 is TGTGCCAGCAGCCCCCGACAGGGGGCGGGAAACATTCAGTACTTC.

The gene calls are TRBV6-1 and TRBJ1-2; D may be TRBD1 (6 bases). Germline CDR1 reads MNHNS; CDR2 reads SASEGT. This CDR3 contains 14 residues. Trimming removed 10 bases at V and 4 bases at J, with 19 bases between. The CDR3 here is CAIELQGSGYGYTF. CDR3 nucleotides: TGTGCCATCGAATTACAGGGCTCGGGCTATGGCTACACCTTC.

The V gene is TRBV28, the J gene TRBJ2-7; 7 nucleotides align to TRBD2. The V segment lost 5 bases and the J segment 2 bases; nucleotides outside the gene matches: 6. The CDR3 has 14 amino acids. Germline values: CDR1 MDHEN, CDR2 SYDVKM. The CDR3 protein is CASSVSGTPYEQYF. DNA for the CDR3: TGTGCCAGCAGTGTCAGCGGGACCCCCTACGAGCAGTACTTC.

This chain uses TRBV7-9 with TRBJ2-1; TRBD2 agrees at 11 bases. Germline V lookup: CDR1 SEHNR, CDR2 FQNEAQ (reference sequence). This CDR3 is built from 16 residues. V lost 4 bases to trimming and J lost 8 bases; unmatched junction nucleotides: 10. CDR3 in amino acids: CASSSSHSGRAHEQFF. The CDR3 DNA sequence: TGTGCCAGCAGCTCTTCTCATAGCGGGAGGGCCCATGAGCAGTTCTTC.

J is TRBJ1-1 and V is TRBV10-3, with D maybe TRBD1 (5 bases). The germline gives CDR1 ENHRY, CDR2 SYGVKD. V lost 3 bases, J lost 6 bases, and 14 bases lay in between. This CDR3 is built from 14 residues. CDR3 coding DNA: TGTGCCATCAGTGACGGACGACAGTTATCTGAAGCTTTCTTT. Protein sequence: CAISDGRQLSEAFF.

V and J are TRBV6-5 and TRBJ1-1; D may be TRBD1 (5 bases). Looked up from germline, CDR1 is MNHEY and CDR2 is SVGAGI. V gave up 5 bases and J gave up 0 bases, with 7 bases separating them. The CDR3 is 13 residues long. For the CDR3, the DNA is TGTGCCAGCAGTAGACAGATGAACACTGAAGCTTTCTTT. This sequence encodes CASSRQMNTEAFF.